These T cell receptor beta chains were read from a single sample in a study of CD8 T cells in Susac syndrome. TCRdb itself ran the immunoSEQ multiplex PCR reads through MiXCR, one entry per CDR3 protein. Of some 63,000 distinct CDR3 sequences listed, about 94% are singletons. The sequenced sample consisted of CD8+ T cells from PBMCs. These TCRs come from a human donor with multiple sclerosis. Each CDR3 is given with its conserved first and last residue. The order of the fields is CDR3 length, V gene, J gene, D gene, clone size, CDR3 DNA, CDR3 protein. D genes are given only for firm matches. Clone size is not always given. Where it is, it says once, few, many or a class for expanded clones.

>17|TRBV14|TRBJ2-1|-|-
TGTGCCAGCAGCCCCCCCCTGGAGGGAATCTCCTACAATGAGCAGTTCTTC
CASSPPLEGISYNEQFF
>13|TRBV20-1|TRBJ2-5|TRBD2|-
TGCAGTGCGTCCGGGACTAGCGCTGGGACCCAGTACTTC
CSASGTSAGTQYF
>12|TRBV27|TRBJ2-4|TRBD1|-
TGTGCCAGCAGCTACACAGGGGGCAGGGAGTACTTC
CASSYTGGREYF
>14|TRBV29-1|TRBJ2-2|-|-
TGCAGCGTTGAGGCAGTAACGAACACCGGGGAGCTGTTTTTT
CSVEAVTNTGELFF
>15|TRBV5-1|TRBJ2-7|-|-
TGCGCCAGCACCCTGACAGGAACAGCAGCCTACGAGCAGTACTTC
CASTLTGTAAYEQYF
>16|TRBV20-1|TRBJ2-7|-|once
TGCAGTGCTAGAGTCCCTGGGGGCAGGGTTTTATACGAGCAGTACTTC
CSARVPGGRVLYEQYF
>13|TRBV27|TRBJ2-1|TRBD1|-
TGTGCCAGCAGGAGACAGGGTTACGATGAGCAGTTCTTC
CASRRQGYDEQFF
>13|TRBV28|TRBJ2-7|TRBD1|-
TGTGCCAGCACCCCGGGACAGCTCTACGAGCAGTACTTC
CASTPGQLYEQYF
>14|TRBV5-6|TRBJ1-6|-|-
TGTGCCAGCACCCTGTCAGACTACGGTTCACCCCTCCACTTT
CASTLSDYGSPLHF
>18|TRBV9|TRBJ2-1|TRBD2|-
TGTGCCAGCAGCGTAGCTGAGACTAGCGGGAGCGTTTACAATGAGCAGTTCTTC
CASSVAETSGSVYNEQFF
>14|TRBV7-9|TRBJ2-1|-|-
TGTGCCAGCAGCTTAGCTCCACCCAAGAATGAGCAGTTCTTC
CASSLAPPKNEQFF
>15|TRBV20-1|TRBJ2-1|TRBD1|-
TGCAGTGCTAGAGAGACCGGGACAGACTACAATGAGCAGTTCTTC
CSARETGTDYNEQFF
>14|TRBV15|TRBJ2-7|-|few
TGTGCCACCAGCAACCCCCAGGGAACTTACGAGCAGTACTTC
CATSNPQGTYEQYF
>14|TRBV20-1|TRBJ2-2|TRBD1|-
TGCAGTGCTAGGGGGACAGGGGACACCGGGGAGCTGTTTTTT
CSARGTGDTGELFF
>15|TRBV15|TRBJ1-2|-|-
TGTGCCACCAGCAGAGAGGAAGTAGCTAACTATGGCTACACCTTC
CATSREEVANYGYTF
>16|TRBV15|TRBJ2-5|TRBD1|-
TGTGCCACCAGCAGATTACCACAGGGGCTACAAGAGACCCAGTACTTC
CATSRLPQGLQETQYF
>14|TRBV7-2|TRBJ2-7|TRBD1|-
TGTGCCAGCAGCCAGGGACAGACCCTCCACGAGCAGTACTTC
CASSQGQTLHEQYF
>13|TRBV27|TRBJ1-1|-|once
TGTGCCAGCAGTAGGGCGGGGAGGACTGAAGCTTTCTTT
CASSRAGRTEAFF
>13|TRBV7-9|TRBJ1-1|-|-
TGTGCCAGCAGCTTAGATAAGGGCACTGAAGCTTTCTTT
CASSLDKGTEAFF
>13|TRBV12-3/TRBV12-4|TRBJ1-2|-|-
TGTGCCAGCAGTCCCTCATGGAACTATGGCTACACCTTC
CASSPSWNYGYTF
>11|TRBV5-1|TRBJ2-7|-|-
TGCGCCAGCACGGAGGGGAACGAGCAGTACTTC
CASTEGNEQYF
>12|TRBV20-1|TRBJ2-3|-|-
TGCAGTGCTAGAGAGGGTTCAGATACGCAGTATTTT
CSAREGSDTQYF
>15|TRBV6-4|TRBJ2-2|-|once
TGTGCCAGCAGCGTTCCTATTACGAACACCGGGGAGCTGTTTTTT
CASSVPITNTGELFF
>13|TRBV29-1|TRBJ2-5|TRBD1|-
TGCAGCGTCCTGGGACAGGGTGGAGAGACCCAGTACTTC
CSVLGQGGETQYF
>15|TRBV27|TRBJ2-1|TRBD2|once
TGTGCCAGCACGGCCGGGACTAGCGTTATCAATGAGCAGTTCTTC
CASTAGTSVINEQFF
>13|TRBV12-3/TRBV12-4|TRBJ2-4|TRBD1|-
TGTGCCAGCAGGGAGGGACAGGGAGACATTCAGTACTTC
CASREGQGDIQYF
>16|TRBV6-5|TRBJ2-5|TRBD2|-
TGTGCCAGCAGTTCTGGACTAGCGGGGGGTAGAGAGACCCAGTACTTC
CASSSGLAGGRETQYF
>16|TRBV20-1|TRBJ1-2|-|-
TGCAGTGCTAGGAGCCTGACGGGTGCGATAAGCTATGGCTACACCTTC
CSARSLTGAISYGYTF
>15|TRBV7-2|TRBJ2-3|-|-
TGTGCCAGCAGCTTAGTAGGGTATGACGAAGATACGCAGTATTTT
CASSLVGYDEDTQYF
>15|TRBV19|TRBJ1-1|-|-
TGTGCCAGTAGTATAACTCCAGGGTGGAACACTGAAGCTTTCTTT
CASSITPGWNTEAFF
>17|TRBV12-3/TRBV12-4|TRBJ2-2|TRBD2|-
TGTGCCAGCAGCCCAACGACTAGCGGGGGGTTCACCGGGGAGCTGTTTTTT
CASSPTTSGGFTGELFF
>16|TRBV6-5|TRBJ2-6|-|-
TGTGCCAGCAGTTACTCTCAAGAATCTGGGGCCAACGTCCTGACTTTC
CASSYSQESGANVLTF
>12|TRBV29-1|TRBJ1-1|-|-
TGCAGCGTTGAATGGGGAAGCACTGAAGCTTTCTTT
CSVEWGSTEAFF